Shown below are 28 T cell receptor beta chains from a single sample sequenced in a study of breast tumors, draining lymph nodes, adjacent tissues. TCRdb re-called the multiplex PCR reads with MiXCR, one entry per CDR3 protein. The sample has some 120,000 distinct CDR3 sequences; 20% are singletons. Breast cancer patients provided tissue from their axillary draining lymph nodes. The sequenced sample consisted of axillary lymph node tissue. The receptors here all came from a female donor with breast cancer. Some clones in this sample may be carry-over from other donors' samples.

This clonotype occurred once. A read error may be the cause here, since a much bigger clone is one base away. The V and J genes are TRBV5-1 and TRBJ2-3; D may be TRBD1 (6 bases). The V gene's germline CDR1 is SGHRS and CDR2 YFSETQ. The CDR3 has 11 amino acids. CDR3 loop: CASQLGATPYF. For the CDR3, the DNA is TGCGCCAGCCAACTGGGGGCTACGCCGTATTTT.

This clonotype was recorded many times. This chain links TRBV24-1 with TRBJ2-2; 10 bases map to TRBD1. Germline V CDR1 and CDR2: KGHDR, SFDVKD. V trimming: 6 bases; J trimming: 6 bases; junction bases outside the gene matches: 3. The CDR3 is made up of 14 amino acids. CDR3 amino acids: CATSPGQGSGELFF. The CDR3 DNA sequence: TGTGCCACCAGTCCGGGACAGGGGTCCGGGGAGCTGTTTTTT.

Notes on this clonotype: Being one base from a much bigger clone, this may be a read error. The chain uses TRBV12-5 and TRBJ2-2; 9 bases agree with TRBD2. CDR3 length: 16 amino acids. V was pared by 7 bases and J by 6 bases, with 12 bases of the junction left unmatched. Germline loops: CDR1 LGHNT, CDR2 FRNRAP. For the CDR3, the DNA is TGTGCTAGTGCTTTCATAGCGGGGGACCACGCCGGGGAGCTGTTTTTT. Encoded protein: CASAFIAGDHAGELFF.

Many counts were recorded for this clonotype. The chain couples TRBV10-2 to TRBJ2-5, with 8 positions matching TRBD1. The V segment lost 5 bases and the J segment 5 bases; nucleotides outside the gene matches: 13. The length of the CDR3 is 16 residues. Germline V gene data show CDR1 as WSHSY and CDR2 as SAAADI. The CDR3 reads CASSLDPAGGWETQYF. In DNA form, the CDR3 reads TGCGCCAGCAGTTTGGACCCGGCAGGGGGCTGGGAGACCCAGTACTTC.

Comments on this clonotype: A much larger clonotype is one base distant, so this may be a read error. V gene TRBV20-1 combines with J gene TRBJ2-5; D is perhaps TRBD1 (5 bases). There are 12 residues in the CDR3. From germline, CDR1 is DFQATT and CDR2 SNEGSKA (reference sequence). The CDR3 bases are TGCAGTGCTAAGACAGTCCAAGAGACCCGGTACTTC. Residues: CSAKTVQETRYF.

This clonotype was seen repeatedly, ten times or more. Here the CDR3 reads CASSLRGQGSGNTIYF. CDR3 bases: TGTGCCAGCAGCTTGAGAGGACAGGGCTCTGGAAACACCATATATTTT. The rearrangement joins TRBV5-5 to TRBJ1-3, with 8 bases that match TRBD1. This CDR3 is 16 amino acids long. The J segment lost 0 bases and the V segment lost 1 base, leaving 3 bases of the junction unmatched. The germline CDR1 and CDR2 sequences are SGHKS and YYEKEE (reference sequence).

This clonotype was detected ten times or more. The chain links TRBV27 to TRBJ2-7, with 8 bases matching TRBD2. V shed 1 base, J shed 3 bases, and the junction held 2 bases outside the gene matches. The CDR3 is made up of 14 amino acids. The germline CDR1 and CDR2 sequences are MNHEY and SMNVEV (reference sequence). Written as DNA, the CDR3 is TGTGCCAGCAGTTTATACGGGGGGGACTACGAGCAGTACTTC. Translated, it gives CASSLYGGDYEQYF.

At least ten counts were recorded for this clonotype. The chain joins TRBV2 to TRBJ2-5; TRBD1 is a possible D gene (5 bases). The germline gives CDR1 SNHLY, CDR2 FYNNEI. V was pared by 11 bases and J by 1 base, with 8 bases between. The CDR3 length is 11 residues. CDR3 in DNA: TGTGCCTCCCAGGGCCAAGAGACCCAGTACTTC. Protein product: CASQGQETQYF.

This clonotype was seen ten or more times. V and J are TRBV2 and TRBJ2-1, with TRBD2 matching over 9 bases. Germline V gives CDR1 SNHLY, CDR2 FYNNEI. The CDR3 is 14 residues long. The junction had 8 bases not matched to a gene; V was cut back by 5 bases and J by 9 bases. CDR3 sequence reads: CASSQTGLAIEQFF. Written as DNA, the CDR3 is TGTGCCAGCAGTCAGACGGGACTAGCAATTGAGCAGTTCTTC.

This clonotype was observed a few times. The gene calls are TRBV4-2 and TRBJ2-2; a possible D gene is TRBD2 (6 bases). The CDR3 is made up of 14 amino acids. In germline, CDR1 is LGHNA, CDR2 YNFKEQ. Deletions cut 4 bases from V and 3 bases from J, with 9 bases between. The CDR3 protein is CASSLGGHTGELFF. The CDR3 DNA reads TGTGCCAGCAGCCTCGGGGGTCACACCGGGGAGCTGTTTTTT.

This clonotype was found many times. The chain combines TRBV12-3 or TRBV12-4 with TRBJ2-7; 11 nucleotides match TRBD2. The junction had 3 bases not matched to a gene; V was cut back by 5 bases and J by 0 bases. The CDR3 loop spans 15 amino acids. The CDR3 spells CASSRGLAASYEQYF. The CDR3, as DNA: TGTGCCAGCAGTCGGGGACTAGCGGCCTCCTACGAGCAGTACTTC.

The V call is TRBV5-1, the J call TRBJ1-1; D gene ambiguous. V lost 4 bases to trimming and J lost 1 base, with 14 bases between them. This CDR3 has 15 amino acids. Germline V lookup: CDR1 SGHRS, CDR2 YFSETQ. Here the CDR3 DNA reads TGCGCCAGCAGCCTACGGACGGAGCCGAACACTGAAGCTTTCTTT. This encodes CASSLRTEPNTEAFF.

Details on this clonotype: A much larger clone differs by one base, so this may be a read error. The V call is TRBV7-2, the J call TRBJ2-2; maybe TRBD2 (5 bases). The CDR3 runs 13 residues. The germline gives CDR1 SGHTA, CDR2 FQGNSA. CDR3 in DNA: TGTGCCAGCAGCTTACGGGAATACGGGGAGCCGTTTTTT. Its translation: CASSLREYGEPFF. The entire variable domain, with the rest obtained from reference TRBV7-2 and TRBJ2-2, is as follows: GAGVSQSPSNKVTEKGKDVELRCDPISGHTALYWYRQSLGQGLEFLIYFQGNSAPDKSGLPSDRFSAERTGGSVSTLTIQRTQQEDSAVYLCASSLREYGEPFFGEGSRLTVL.

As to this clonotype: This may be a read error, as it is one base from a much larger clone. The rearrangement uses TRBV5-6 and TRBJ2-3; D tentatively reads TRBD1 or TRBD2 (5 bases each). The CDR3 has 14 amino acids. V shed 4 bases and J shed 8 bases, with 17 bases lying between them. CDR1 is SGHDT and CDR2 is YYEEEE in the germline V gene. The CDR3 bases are TGTGCCAGCAGCCCCAGACAGATACGGGGTACGCAGTATTTT. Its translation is CASSPRQIRGTQYF.

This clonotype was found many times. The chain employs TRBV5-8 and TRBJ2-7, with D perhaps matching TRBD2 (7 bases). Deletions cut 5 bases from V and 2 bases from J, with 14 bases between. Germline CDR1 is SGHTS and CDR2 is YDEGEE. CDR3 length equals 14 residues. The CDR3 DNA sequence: TGTGCCAGCAGATGGGGGGGCTCCGCCTACGAGCAGTACTTC. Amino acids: CASRWGGSAYEQYF.

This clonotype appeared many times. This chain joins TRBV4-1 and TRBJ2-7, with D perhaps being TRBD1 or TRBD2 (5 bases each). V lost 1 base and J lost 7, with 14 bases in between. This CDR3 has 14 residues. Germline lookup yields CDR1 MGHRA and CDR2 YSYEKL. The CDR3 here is CASSQAPGTLEQYF. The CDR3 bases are TGCGCCAGCAGCCAAGCCCCCGGGACGTTGGAGCAGTACTTC.

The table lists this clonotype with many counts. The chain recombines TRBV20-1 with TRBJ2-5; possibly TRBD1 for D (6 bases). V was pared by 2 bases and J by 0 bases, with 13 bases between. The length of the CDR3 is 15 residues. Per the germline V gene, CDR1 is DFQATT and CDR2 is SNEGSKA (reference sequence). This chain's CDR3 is CSARTGTMYQETQYF. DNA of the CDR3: TGCAGTGCTAGAACAGGGACGATGTACCAAGAGACCCAGTACTTC.

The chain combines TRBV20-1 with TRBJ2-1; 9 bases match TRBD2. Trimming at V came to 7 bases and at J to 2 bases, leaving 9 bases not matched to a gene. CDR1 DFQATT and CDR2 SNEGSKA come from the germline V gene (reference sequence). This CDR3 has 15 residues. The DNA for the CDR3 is TGCAGTGTTAGCCCTAGCGGGATCACCTACAATGAGCAGTTCTTC. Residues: CSVSPSGITYNEQFF.

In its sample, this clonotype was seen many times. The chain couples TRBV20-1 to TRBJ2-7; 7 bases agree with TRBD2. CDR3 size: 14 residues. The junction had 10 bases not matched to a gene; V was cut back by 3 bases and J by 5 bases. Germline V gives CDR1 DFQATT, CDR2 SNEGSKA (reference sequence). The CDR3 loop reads CSARSLAARDEQYF. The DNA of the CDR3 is TGCAGTGCTAGGTCGCTAGCGGCTCGTGACGAGCAGTACTTC.

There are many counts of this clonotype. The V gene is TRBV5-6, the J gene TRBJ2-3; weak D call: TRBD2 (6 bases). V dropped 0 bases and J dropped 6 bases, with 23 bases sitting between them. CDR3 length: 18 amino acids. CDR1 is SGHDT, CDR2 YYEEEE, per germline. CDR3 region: CASSLGRGPGGAGDTQYF. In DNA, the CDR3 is TGTGCCAGCAGCTTGGGGAGGGGTCCCGGGGGAGCGGGCGATACGCAGTATTTT.

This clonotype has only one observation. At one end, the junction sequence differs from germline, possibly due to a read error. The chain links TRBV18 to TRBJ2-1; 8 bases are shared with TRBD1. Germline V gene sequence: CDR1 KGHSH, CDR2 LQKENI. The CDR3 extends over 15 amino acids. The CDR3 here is CASSLTGGDYNEQSF. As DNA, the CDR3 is TGTGCCAGCTCGCTTACAGGGGGAGACTACAATGAGCAGTCCTTC.

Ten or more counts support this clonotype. CDR3 loop: CAIAPGRSNYGYTF. The CDR3 DNA reads TGTGCCATCGCGCCGGGACGGTCTAACTATGGCTACACCTTC. The chain is built from TRBV6-5 and TRBJ1-2; a possible D gene is TRBD1 (5 bases). Per the germline V gene, CDR1 is MNHEY and CDR2 is SVGAGI. This CDR3 region has 14 residues. V lost 10 bases and J lost 0, with 15 bases in between.

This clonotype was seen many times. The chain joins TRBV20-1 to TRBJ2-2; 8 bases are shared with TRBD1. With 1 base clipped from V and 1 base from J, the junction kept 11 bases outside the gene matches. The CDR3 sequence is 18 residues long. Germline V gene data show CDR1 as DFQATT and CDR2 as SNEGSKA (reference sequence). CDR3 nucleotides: TGCAGTGCTAGAGGGGCGGACAGGGAGGTCCGGAACACCGGGGAGCTGTTTTTT. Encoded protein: CSARGADREVRNTGELFF.

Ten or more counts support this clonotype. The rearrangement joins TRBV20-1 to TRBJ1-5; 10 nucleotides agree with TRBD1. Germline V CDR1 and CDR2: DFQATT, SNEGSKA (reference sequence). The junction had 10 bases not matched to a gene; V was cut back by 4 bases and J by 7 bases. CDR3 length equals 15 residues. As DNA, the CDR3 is TGCAGTGCTACCGAGACAGGGGGCGCTGGACAGCCCCAGCATTTT. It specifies CSATETGGAGQPQHF.

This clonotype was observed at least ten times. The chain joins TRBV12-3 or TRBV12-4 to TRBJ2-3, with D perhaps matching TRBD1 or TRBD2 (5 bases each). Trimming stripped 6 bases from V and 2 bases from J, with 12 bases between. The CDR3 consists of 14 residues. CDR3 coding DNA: TGTGCCAGCAGACGGGGCTCTATCACAGATACGCAGTATTTT. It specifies CASRRGSITDTQYF.

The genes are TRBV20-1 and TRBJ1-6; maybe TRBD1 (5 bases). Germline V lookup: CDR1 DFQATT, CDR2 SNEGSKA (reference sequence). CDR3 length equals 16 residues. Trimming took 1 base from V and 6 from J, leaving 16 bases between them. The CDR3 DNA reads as TGCAGTGCTAGAGCCCCCGTGGGGCAGGGTAATTCACCCCTCCACTTT. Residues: CSARAPVGQGNSPLHF.

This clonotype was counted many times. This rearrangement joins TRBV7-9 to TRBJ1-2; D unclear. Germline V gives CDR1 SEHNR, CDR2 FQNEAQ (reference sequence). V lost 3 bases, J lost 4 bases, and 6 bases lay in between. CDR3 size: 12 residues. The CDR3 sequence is CASSFSSYGYTF. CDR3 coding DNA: TGTGCCAGCAGCTTTAGCTCCTATGGCTACACCTTC.

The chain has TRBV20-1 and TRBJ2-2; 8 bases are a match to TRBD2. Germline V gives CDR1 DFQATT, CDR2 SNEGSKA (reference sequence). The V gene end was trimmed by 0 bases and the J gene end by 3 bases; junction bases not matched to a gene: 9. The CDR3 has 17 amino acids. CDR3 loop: CSARDWGLRGDTGELFF. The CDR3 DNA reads TGCAGTGCTAGAGATTGGGGACTGCGGGGGGACACCGGGGAGCTGTTTTTT.